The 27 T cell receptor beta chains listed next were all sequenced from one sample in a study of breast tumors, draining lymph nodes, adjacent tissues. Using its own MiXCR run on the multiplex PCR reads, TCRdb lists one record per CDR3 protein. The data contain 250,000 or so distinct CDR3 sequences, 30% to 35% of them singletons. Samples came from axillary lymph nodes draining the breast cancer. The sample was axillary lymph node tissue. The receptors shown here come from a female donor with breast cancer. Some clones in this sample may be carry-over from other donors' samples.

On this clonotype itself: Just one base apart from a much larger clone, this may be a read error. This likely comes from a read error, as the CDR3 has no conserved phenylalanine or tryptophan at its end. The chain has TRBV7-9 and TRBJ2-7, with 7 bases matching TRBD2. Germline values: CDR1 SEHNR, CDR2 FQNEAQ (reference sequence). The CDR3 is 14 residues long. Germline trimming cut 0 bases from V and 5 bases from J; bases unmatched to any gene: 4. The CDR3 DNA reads TGTGCCAGCAGCTTAGCGGGAGGGCCGAACGAGCAGTACCTC. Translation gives CASSLAGGPNEQYL.

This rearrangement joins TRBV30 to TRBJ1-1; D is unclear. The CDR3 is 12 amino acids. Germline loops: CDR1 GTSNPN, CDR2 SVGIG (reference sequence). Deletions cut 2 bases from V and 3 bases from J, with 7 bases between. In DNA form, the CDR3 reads TGTGCCTGGAGTTTCATATACACTGAAGCTTTCTTT. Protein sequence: CAWSFIYTEAFF.

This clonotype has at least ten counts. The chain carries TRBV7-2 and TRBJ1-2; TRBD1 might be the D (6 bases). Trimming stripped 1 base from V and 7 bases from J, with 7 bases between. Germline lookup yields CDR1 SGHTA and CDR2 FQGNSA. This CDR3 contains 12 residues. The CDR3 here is CASSLGRGGYTF. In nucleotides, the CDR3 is TGTGCCAGCAGCTTAGGCAGGGGTGGCTACACCTTC. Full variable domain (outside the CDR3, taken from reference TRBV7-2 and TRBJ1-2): GAGVSQSPSNKVTEKGKDVELRCDPISGHTALYWYRQSLGQGLEFLIYFQGNSAPDKSGLPSDRFSAERTGGSVSTLTIQRTQQEDSAVYLCASSLGRGGYTFGSGTRLTVV.

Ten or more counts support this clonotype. The CDR3 nucleotides are TGCGCCAGCAGCTTGACTGGGACAGGGAGCAACTATGGCTACACCTTC. Protein sequence: CASSLTGTGSNYGYTF. The V and J genes are TRBV5-1 and TRBJ1-2; 9 nucleotides line up with TRBD1. Trimming took 1 base from V and 2 from J; bases not matched to a gene: 6. In germline, CDR1 is SGHRS, CDR2 YFSETQ. The CDR3 totals 16 residues.

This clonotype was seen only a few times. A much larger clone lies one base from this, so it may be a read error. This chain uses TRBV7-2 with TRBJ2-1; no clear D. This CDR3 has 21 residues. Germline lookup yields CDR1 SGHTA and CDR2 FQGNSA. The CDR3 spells CASSLPVLKGPMESSYDEQFF. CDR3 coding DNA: TGTGCCAGCAGCTTACCGGTTTTAAAAGGCCCGATGGAAAGCTCCTACGATGAGCAGTTCTTC.

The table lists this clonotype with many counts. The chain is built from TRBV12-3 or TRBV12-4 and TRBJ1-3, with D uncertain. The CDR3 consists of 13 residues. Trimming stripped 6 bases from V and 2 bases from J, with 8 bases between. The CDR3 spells CASRASAGNTIYF. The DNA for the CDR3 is TGTGCCAGCAGAGCGTCGGCTGGAAACACCATATATTTT.

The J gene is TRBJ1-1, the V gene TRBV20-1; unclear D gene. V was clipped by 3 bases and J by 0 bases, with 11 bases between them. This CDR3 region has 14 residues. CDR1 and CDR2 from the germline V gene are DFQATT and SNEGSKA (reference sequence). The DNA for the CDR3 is TGCAGTGCTAGTCGCAGTCTGATGAACACTGAAGCTTTCTTT. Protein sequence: CSASRSLMNTEAFF.

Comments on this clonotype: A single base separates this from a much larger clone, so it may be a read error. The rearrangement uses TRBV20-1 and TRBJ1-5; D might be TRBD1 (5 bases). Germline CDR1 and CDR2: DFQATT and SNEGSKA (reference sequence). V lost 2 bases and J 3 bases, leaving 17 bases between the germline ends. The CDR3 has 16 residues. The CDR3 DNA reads TGCAGTGCTAGACCACCGGGGGGTGCTACCAATCAGCCCCAGCATTTT. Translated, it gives CSARPPGGATNQPQHF.

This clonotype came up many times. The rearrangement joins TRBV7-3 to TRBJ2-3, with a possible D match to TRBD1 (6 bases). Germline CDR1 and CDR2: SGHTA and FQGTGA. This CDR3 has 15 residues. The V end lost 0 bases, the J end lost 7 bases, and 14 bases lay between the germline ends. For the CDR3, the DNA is TGTGCCAGCAGCTTAACCAGTGAGGGGGAGTATACGCAGTATTTT. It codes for CASSLTSEGEYTQYF.

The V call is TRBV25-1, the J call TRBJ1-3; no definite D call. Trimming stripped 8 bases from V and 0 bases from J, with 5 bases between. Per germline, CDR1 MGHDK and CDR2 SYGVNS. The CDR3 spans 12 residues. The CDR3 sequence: CASGPSGNTIYF. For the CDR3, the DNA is TGTGCCAGCGGGCCCTCTGGAAACACCATATATTTT.

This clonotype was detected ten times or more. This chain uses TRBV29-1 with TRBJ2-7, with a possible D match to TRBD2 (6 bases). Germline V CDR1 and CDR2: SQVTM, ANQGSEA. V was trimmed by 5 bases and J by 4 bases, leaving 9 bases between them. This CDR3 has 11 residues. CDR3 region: CSVRREYEQYF. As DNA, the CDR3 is TGCAGCGTTAGGAGGGAGTACGAGCAGTACTTC.

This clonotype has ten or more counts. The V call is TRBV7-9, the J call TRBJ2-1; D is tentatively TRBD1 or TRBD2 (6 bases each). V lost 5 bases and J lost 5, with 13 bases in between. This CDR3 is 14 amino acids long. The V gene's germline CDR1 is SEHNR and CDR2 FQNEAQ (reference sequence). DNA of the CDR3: TGTGCCAGCAGCGTTAGGGGGGTTGACAATGAGCAGTTCTTC. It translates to CASSVRGVDNEQFF. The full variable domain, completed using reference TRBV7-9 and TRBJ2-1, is DTGVSQNPRHKITKRGQNVTFRCDPISEHNRLYWYRQTLGQGPEFLTYFQNEAQLEKSRLLSDRFSAERPKGSFSTLEIQRTEQGDSAMYLCASSVRGVDNEQFFGPGTRLTVL.

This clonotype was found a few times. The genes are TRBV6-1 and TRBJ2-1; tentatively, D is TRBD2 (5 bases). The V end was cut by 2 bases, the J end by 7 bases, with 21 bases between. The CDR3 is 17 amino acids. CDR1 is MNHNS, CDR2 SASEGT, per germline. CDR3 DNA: TGTGCCAGCAGTGAAACGCTTCTTCGAATAGCGTCGAATGAGCAGTTCTTC. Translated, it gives CASSETLLRIASNEQFF.

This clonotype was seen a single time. CDR3 loop: CASSEASGTDTQYF. In DNA form, the CDR3 reads TGTGCCAGCAGTGAAGCATCTGGCACAGATACGCAGTATTTT. The genes are TRBV6-1 and TRBJ2-3; D remains unclear. CDR3 length: 14 amino acids. Germline CDR1 is MNHNS and CDR2 is SASEGT. The V and J ends lost 0 bases and 1 base respectively, with 5 bases between them.

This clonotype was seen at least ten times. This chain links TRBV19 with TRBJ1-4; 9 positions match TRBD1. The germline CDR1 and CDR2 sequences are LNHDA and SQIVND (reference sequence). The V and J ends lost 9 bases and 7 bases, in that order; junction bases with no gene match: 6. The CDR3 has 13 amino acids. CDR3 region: CASRDREGEKLFF. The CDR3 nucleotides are TGTGCCAGCCGGGACAGGGAAGGTGAAAAACTGTTTTTT.

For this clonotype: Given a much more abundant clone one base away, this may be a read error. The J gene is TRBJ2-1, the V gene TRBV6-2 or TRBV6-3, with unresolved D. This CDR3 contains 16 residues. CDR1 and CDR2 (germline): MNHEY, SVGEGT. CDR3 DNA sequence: TGTGCCGGCAGTTACCGAGTGGGCTACGGTGACAATGAGCAGTTCTTC. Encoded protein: CAGSYRVGYGDNEQFF.

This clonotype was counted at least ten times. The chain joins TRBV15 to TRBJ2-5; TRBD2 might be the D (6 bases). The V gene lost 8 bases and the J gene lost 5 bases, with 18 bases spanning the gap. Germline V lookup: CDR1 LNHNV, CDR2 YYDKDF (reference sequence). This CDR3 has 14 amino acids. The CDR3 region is CATGRTGDWETQYF. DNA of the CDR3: TGTGCCACCGGTCGGACGGGAGATTGGGAGACCCAGTACTTC.

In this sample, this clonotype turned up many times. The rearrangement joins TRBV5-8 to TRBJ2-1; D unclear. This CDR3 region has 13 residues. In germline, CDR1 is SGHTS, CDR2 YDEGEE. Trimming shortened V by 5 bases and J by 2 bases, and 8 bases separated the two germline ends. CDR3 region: CASSSEPYNEQFF. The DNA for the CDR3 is TGTGCCAGCAGTTCCGAGCCCTACAATGAGCAGTTCTTC.

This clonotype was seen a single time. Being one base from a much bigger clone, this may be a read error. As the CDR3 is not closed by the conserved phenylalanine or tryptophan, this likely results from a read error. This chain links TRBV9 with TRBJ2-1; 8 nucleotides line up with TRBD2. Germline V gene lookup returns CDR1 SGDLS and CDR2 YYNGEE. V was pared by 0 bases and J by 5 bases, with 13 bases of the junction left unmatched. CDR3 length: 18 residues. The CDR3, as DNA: TGTGCCAGCAGCGTAGCTGCGGGGGGAGCGGTCGATGACAATGAGCAGTTCTCC. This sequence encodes CASSVAAGGAVDDNEQFS.

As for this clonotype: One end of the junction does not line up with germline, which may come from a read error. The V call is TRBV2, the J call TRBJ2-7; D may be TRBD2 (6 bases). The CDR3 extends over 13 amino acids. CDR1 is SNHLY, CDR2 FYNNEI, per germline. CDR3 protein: CASGGTPGYEQSF. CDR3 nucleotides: TGTGCCAGCGGCGGGACCCCCGGCTATGAGCAGTCCTTC. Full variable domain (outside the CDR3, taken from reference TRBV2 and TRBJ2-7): EPEVTQTPSHQVTQMGQEVILRCVPISNHLYFYWYRQILGQKVEFLVSFYNNEISEKSEIFDDQFSVERPDGSNFTLKIRSTKLEDSAMYFCASGGTPGYEQSFGPGTRLTVT.

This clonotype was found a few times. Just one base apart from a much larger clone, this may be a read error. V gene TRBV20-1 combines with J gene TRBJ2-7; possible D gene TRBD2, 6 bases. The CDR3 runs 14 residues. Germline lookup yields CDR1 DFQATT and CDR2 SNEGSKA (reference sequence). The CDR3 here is CSARRDGSSSEQYF. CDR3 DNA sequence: TGCAGTGCCAGGAGGGACGGGAGCTCCTCCGAGCAGTACTTC.

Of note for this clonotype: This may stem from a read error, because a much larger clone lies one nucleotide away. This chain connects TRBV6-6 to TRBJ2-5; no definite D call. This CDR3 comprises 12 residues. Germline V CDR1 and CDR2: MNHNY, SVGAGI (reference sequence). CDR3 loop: CASSEARETQHF. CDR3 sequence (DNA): TGTGCCAGCAGTGAAGCCCGAGAGACCCAGCACTTC.

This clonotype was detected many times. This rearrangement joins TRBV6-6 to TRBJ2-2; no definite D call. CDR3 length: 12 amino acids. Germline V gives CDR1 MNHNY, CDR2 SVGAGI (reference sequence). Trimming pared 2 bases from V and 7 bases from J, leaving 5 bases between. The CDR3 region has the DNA TGTGCCAGCAGTTACCCGAACGGGGAGCTGTTTTTT. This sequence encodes CASSYPNGELFF.

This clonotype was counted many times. DNA for the CDR3: TGTGCCAGTAGTATTTCGCTTACCTACAATGAGCAGTTCTTC. Its translation is CASSISLTYNEQFF. The rearrangement joins TRBV19 to TRBJ2-1; D is unresolved. V lost 3 bases, J lost 2 bases, and 8 bases lay in between. The CDR3 spans 14 residues. Germline assignment: CDR1 LNHDA and CDR2 SQIVND (reference sequence).

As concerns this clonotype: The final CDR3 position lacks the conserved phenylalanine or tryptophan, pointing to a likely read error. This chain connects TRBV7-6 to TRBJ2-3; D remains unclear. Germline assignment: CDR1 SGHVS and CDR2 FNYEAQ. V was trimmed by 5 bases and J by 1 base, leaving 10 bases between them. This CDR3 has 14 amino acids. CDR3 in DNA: TGTGCCAGCAGCCTCCAGTGGGGCACAGATACGCAGTATCTT. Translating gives CASSLQWGTDTQYL.

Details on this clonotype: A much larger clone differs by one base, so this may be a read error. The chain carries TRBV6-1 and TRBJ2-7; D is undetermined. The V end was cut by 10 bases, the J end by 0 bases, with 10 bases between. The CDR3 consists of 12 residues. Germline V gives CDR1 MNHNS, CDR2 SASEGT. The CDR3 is CANTTSSYEQYF. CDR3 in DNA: TGTGCCAACACGACGAGCTCCTACGAGCAGTACTTC.

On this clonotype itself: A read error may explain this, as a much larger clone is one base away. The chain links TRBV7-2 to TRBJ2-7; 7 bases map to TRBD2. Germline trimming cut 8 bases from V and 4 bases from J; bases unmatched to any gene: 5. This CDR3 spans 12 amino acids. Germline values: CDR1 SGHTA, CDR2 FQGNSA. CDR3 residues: CASGMGGYEQYF. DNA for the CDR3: TGTGCCAGCGGAATGGGGGGGTACGAGCAGTACTTC.